A single sample gave rise to the 13 T cell receptor beta chains below, sequenced in a study of blood T cell repertoires in COVID-19. Assay: immunoSEQ multiplex PCR; the TCRdb copy retains only in-frame clones and omits some. The sample has 390,000 or so clones, roughly 87% seen once. The sequenced material came from PBMCs or T cells enriched from blood (not recorded which). The receptors shown here come from a woman between 50 and 59 years old who had recovered from COVID-19.

The J gene is TRBJ1-1, the V gene TRBV2, with D uncertain. Germline V gene data show CDR1 as SNHLY and CDR2 as FYNNEI. V was shortened by 8 bases and J by 0 bases, with 13 bases between the two germline ends. This CDR3 region has 14 residues. The CDR3 DNA sequence: TGTGCCAGCGGAGGGTCGCAGATGAACACTGAAGCTTTCTTT. It encodes CASGGSQMNTEAFF.

This chain uses TRBV6-6 with TRBJ2-2, with D perhaps matching TRBD2 (5 bases). V shed 10 bases and J shed 5 bases, with 23 bases lying between them. Germline V gene lookup returns CDR1 MNHNY and CDR2 SVGAGI (reference sequence). CDR3 length equals 16 residues. CDR3 loop: CATRRLGGGGTGELFF. The CDR3, as DNA: TGTGCCACCCGCAGGCTTGGTGGAGGCGGGACCGGGGAGCTGTTTTTT.

This chain joins TRBV18 and TRBJ1-1; unclear D gene. CDR3 size: 12 residues. In germline, CDR1 is KGHSH, CDR2 LQKENI. V dropped 3 bases and J dropped 1 base, with 3 bases sitting between them. DNA of the CDR3: TGTGCCAGCTCACCCTCGAACACTGAAGCTTTCTTT. Amino acid sequence: CASSPSNTEAFF.

This chain links TRBV19 with TRBJ2-7; 13 bases align to TRBD2. CDR1 is LNHDA, CDR2 SQIVND, per germline (reference sequence). The length of the CDR3 is 17 residues. V shed 5 bases, J shed 6 bases, and the junction held 13 bases outside the gene matches. CDR3 sequence: CASSRYLGLAGVGEQYF. In DNA form, the CDR3 reads TGTGCCAGTAGTCGCTACCTCGGACTAGCGGGAGTCGGCGAGCAGTACTTC.

In DNA form, the CDR3 reads TGTGCCAGCACCGAGGGTAGCTATGGCTACACCTTC. This codes for CASTEGSYGYTF. The J gene is TRBJ1-2, the V gene TRBV6-5; D is undetermined. Per germline, CDR1 MNHEY and CDR2 SVGAGI. V lost 7 bases, J lost 4 bases, and 10 bases lay in between. CDR3 length equals 12 residues.

The chain uses TRBV12-5 and TRBJ2-2; 8 nucleotides match TRBD2. V trimming: 3 bases; J trimming: 8 bases; junction bases outside the gene matches: 17. The CDR3 sequence is 18 residues long. Germline-derived CDR1 and CDR2 are LGHNT and FRNRAP. This chain's CDR3 is CASGFAHGQGLDLGELFF. CDR3 sequence (DNA): TGTGCTAGTGGTTTTGCCCATGGGCAGGGACTAGACTTGGGGGAGCTGTTTTTT.

The chain combines TRBV30 with TRBJ1-1; D may be TRBD1 (5 bases). Germline CDR1 is GTSNPN and CDR2 is SVGIG (reference sequence). The CDR3 totals 13 residues. The ends were cut back, 0 bases at V and 11 bases at J, with 16 bases in the middle. The CDR3 DNA reads TGTGCCTGGAGTGTAAAGGGGCCCGCTGGGGCTTTCTTT. Amino acids: CAWSVKGPAGAFF.

The rearrangement joins TRBV5-1 to TRBJ2-6; perhaps TRBD1 as D (5 bases). V shed 0 bases and J shed 3 bases, with 16 bases lying between them. This CDR3 is 18 amino acids long. CDR1 SGHRS and CDR2 YFSETQ come from the germline V gene. The chain's CDR3 is CASSLAGNPLFGANVLTF. CDR3 in DNA: TGCGCCAGCAGCTTGGCAGGGAACCCCCTCTTTGGGGCCAACGTCCTGACTTTC.

The V gene is TRBV9, the J gene TRBJ2-3, with a tentative D call TRBD2 (5 bases). V was trimmed by 0 bases and J by 0 bases, leaving 5 bases between them. The CDR3 consists of 14 residues. Germline V lookup: CDR1 SGDLS, CDR2 YYNGEE. The CDR3 protein is CASSVGTSTDTQYF. The CDR3 nucleotides read TGTGCCAGCAGCGTAGGGACTAGCACAGATACGCAGTATTTT.

This chain joins TRBV19 and TRBJ1-5; 8 bases are shared with TRBD1. With V trimmed by 6 bases and J by 1 base, 8 bases remained unmatched. This CDR3 is 16 amino acids long. CDR1 is LNHDA and CDR2 is SQIVND in the germline V gene (reference sequence). The CDR3 spells CASSILRQGSNQPQHF. The CDR3 DNA follows: TGTGCCAGTAGCATCTTAAGACAGGGGAGCAATCAGCCCCAGCATTTT.

V and J are TRBV4-2 and TRBJ1-3; D is unclear. The CDR3 is made up of 16 amino acids. Germline V gene lookup returns CDR1 LGHNA and CDR2 YNFKEQ. V was cut by 0 bases and J by 4 bases, with 13 bases left in between. The CDR3 spells CASSQDQNAGGNTIYF. CDR3 bases: TGTGCCAGCAGCCAAGATCAGAATGCGGGGGGAAACACCATATATTTT.

The chain couples TRBV4-1 to TRBJ1-5; 8 positions match TRBD1. The J segment lost 0 bases and the V segment lost 4 bases, leaving 2 bases of the junction unmatched. This CDR3 comprises 15 residues. Germline V gene lookup returns CDR1 MGHRA and CDR2 YSYEKL. The CDR3 DNA follows: TGCGCCAGCAGCCGGGACAGGAATAGCAATCAGCCCCAGCATTTT. Translating gives CASSRDRNSNQPQHF.

The chain links TRBV28 to TRBJ1-1, with 7 bases that match TRBD1. Germline V gives CDR1 MDHEN, CDR2 SYDVKM. With V trimmed by 5 bases and J by 8 bases, 11 bases remained unmatched. The CDR3 totals 14 residues. The CDR3 nucleotides read TGTGCCAGCAGTCCCCCGACAGGGACGATAGAAGCTTTCTTT. Translating gives CASSPPTGTIEAFF.